This is a list of T cell receptor beta chains from one sample in a study of blood T cell repertoires in COVID-19. TCRdb keeps only in-frame clones here, not all; method: immunoSEQ multiplex PCR. The data hold roughly 350,000 clones, with about 92% observed a single time. The sequenced sample consisted of PBMCs or T cells enriched from blood (not recorded which). The receptors come from a woman aged 25 to 45 who had recovered from COVID-19. The conserved cysteine and the conserved F or W are not part of the CDR3 here.

CDR3	length	V	J
ASSYRSYEQY	10	TRBV6-2/TRBV6-3	TRBJ2-7
ASSDGHPNEKLF	12	TRBV28	TRBJ1-4
ASNPLAEGNQPQH	13	TRBV28	TRBJ1-5
ASSQDNDQPQH	11	TRBV28	TRBJ1-5
ASSYSRGFSYEQY	13	TRBV6-2/TRBV6-3	TRBJ2-7
SASIPPAGSNYGYT	14	TRBV20-1	TRBJ1-2
ASSLALAGGQEQF	13	TRBV7-9	TRBJ2-1
ASSPGGVRYQETQY	14	TRBV5-4	TRBJ2-5
ASSLTAGSAYEQY	13	TRBV6-1	TRBJ2-7
ASNPGHSGNTIY	12	TRBV6-5	TRBJ1-3
ASILGTGWEKTQY	13	TRBV5-5	TRBJ2-5
ASSLGLAGYNEQF	13	TRBV6-5	TRBJ2-1
ASSAFSGGPARDTQY	15	TRBV7-3	TRBJ2-3
ASSPQFGRGQNLYGYT	16	TRBV7-8	TRBJ1-2
ASSEGARVGTEAF	13	TRBV19	TRBJ1-1
ASSAGGPGATQY	12	TRBV9	TRBJ2-3
ASRPLTGAGYGYT	13	TRBV6-5	TRBJ1-2
ASSLILGGTGELF	13	TRBV5-5	TRBJ2-2
ATGQSSYEQY	10	TRBV2	TRBJ2-7
ASMDRVTEAF	10	TRBV19	TRBJ1-1
ASSQGAWDRAVSPLH	15	TRBV4-2	TRBJ1-6
ATEGGLNQPQH	11	TRBV24-1	TRBJ1-5
AWSGGPFQY	9	TRBV30	TRBJ2-7
ATSDPGQGPDSNQPQH	16	TRBV24-1	TRBJ1-5
ASSPVGVGELF	11	TRBV18	TRBJ2-2
ASSQDFEQTNYGYT	14	TRBV4-1	TRBJ1-2
ASSQELTGISASQY	14	TRBV3-1/TRBV3-2	TRBJ2-7
ASSRNRADTGELF	13	TRBV18	TRBJ2-2
ATSDKTSGGSLGYNEQF	17	TRBV24-1	TRBJ2-1
ASGLRTGKSSPDNEQF	16	TRBV12-5	TRBJ2-1
SVRTGLSSYEQY	12	TRBV29-1	TRBJ2-7
ASSPGTDNQPQH	12	TRBV18	TRBJ1-5
ASSATGTRDYGYT	13	TRBV4-3	TRBJ1-2